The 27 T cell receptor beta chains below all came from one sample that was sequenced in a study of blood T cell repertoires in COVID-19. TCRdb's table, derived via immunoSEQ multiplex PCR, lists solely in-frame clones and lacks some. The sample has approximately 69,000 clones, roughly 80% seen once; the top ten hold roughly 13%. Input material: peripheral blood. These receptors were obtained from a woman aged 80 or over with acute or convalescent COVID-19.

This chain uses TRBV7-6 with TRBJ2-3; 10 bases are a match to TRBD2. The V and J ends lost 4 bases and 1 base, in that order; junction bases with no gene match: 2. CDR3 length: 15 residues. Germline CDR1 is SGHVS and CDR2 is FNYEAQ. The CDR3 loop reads CASSSLAGRTDTQYF. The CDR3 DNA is TGTGCCAGCAGCTCACTAGCGGGGCGCACAGATACGCAGTATTTT.

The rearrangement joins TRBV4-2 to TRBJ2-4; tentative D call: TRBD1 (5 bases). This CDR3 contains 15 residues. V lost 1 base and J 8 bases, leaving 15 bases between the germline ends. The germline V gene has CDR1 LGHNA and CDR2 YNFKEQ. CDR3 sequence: CASSQVGREVDIQYF. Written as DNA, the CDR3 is TGTGCCAGCAGCCAAGTCGGCAGGGAAGTGGACATTCAGTACTTC.

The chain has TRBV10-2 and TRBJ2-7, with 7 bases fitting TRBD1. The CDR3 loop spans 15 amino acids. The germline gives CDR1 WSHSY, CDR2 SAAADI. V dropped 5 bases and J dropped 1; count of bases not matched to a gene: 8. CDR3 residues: CASSMPGTASYEQYF. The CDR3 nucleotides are TGCGCCAGCAGTATGCCCGGGACAGCGTCCTACGAGCAGTACTTC.

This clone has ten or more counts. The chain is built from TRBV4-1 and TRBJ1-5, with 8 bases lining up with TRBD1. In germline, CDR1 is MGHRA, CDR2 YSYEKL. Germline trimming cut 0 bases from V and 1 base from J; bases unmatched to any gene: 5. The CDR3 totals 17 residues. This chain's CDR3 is CASSQEWTGISNQPQHF. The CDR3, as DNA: TGCGCCAGCAGCCAAGAGTGGACAGGGATAAGCAATCAGCCCCAGCATTTT.

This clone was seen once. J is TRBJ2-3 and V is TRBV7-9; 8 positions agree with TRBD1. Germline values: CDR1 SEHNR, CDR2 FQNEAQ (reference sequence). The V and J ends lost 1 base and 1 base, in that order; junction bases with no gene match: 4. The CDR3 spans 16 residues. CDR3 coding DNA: TGTGCCAGCAGCTTAGGACAGGGGTTGGGCACAGATACGCAGTATTTT. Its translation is CASSLGQGLGTDTQYF.

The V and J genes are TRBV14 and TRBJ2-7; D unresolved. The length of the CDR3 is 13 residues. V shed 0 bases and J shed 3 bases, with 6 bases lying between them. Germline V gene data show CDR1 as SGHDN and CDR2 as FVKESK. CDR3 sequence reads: CASSQDSVYEQYF. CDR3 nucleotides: TGTGCCAGCAGCCAAGACAGCGTCTACGAGCAGTACTTC.

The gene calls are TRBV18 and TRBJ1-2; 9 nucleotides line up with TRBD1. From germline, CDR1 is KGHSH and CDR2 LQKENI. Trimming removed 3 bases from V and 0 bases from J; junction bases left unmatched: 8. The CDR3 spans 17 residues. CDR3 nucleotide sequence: TGTGCCAGCTCACCGAGGGGGACAGGGACAACTAACTATGGCTACACCTTC. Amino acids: CASSPRGTGTTNYGYTF.

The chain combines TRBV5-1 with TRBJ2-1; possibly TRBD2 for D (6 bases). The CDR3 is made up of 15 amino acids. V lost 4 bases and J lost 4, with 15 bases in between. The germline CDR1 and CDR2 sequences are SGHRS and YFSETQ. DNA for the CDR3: TGCGCCAGCAGCCCCGGGTTAGCGGTATACAATGAGCAGTTCTTC. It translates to CASSPGLAVYNEQFF.

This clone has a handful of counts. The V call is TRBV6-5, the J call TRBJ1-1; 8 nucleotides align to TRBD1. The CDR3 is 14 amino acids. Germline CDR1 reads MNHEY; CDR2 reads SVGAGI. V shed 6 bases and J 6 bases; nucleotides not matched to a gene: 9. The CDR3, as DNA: TGTGCCAGCAGCTTCATGGACAGGGTTTCTGAAGCTTTCTTT. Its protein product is CASSFMDRVSEAFF.

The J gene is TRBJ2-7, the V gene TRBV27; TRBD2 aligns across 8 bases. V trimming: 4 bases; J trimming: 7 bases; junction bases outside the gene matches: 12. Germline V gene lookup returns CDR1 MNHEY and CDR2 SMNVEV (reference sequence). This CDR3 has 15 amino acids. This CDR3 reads CASSSPEAGAGEQYF. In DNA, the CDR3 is TGTGCCAGCAGTTCGCCTGAAGCGGGAGCGGGGGAGCAGTACTTC.

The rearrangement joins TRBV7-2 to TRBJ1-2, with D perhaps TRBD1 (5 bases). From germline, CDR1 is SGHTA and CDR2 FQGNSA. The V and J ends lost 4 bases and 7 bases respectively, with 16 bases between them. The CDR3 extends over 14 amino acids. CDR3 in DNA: TGTGCCAGCAGCTCGATAACAGGCGTCGGTGGCTACACCTTC. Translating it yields CASSSITGVGGYTF.

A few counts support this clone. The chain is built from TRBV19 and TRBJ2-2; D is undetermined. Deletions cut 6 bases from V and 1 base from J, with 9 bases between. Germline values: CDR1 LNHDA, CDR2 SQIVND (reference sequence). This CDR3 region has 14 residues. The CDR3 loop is CASSTGWNTGELFF. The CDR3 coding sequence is TGTGCCAGTAGCACCGGGTGGAACACCGGGGAGCTGTTTTTT.

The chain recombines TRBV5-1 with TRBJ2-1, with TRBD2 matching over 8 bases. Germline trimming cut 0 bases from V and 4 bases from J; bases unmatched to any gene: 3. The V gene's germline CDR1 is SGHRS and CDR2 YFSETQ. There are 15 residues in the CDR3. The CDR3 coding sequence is TGCGCCAGCAGCTTGGGAGCGGGAGTGTACAATGAGCAGTTCTTC. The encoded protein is CASSLGAGVYNEQFF.

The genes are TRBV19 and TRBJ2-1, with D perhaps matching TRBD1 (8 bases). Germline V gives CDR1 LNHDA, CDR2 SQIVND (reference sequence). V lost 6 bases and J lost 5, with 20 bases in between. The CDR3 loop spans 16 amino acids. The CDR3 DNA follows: TGTGCCAGTAGGGGAGGGGGGGGACAGGCCCACAATGAGCAGTTCTTC. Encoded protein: CASRGGGGQAHNEQFF.

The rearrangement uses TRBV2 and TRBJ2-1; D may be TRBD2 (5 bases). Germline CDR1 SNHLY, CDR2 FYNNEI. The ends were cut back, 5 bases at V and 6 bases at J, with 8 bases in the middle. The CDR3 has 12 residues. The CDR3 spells CASSTGSNEQFF. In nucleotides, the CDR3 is TGTGCCAGCAGTACTGGGAGCAATGAGCAGTTCTTC.

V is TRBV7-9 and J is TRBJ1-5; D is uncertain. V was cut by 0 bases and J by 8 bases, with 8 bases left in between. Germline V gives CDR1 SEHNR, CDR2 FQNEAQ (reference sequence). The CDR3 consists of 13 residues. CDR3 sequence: CASSLAPPKPQHF. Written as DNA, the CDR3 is TGTGCCAGCAGCTTAGCCCCTCCTAAGCCCCAGCATTTT.

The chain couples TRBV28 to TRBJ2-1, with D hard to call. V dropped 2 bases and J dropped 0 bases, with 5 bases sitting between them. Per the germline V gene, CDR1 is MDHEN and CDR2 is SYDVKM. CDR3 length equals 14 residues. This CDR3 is CASSLTDSYNEQFF. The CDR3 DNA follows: TGTGCCAGCAGTTTAACAGACTCCTACAATGAGCAGTTCTTC.

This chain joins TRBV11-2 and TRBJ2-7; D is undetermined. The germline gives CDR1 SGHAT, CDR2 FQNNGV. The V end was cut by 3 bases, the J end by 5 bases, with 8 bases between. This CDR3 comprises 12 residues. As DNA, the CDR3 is TGTGCCAGCAGCTTCGACCGGGACGAGCAGTACTTC. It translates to CASSFDRDEQYF.

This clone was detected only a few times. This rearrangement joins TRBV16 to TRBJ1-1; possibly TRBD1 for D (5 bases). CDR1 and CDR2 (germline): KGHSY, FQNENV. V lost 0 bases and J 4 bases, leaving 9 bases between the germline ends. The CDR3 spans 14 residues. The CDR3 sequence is CASSQSSGRTEAFF. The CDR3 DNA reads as TGTGCCAGCAGCCAATCGTCAGGGCGCACTGAAGCTTTCTTT.

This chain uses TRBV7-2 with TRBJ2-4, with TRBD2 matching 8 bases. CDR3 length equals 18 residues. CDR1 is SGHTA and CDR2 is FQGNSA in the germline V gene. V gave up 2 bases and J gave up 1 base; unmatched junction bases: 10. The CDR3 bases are TGTGCCAGCAGCTTAAGGGCGGGAGGCGACCCCGCCAAAAACATTCAGTACTTC. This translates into CASSLRAGGDPAKNIQYF.

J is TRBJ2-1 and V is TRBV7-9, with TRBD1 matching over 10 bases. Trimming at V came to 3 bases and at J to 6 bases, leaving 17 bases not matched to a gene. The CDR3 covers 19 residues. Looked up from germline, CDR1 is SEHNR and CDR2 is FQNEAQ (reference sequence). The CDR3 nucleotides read TGTGCCAGCAGCTTTCCGGACAGGGGGTCAGCGGGAGCTAGCAATGAGCAGTTCTTC. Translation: CASSFPDRGSAGASNEQFF.

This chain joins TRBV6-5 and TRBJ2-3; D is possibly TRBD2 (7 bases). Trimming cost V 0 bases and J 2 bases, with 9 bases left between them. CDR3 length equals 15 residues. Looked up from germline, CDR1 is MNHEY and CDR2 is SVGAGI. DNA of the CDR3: TGTGCCAGCAGTTACTCACGGGGGGCCACAGATACGCAGTATTTT. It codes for CASSYSRGATDTQYF.

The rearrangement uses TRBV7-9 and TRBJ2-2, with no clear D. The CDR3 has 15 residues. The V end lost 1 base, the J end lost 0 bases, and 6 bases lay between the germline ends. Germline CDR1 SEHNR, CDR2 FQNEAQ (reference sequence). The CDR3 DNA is TGTGCCAGCAGCTTAGTGGCAGCGAACACCGGGGAGCTGTTTTTT. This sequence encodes CASSLVAANTGELFF.

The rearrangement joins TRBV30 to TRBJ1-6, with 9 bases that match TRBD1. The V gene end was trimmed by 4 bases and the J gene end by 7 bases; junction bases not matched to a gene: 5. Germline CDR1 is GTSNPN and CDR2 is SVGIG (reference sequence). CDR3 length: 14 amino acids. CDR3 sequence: CAWTGTGKNSPLHF. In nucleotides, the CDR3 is TGTGCCTGGACCGGGACAGGGAAGAATTCACCCCTCCACTTT.

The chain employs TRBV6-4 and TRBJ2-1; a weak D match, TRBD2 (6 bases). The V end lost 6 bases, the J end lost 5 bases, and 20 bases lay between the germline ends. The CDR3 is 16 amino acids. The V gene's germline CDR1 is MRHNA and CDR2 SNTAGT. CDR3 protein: CASRPDYSLPNNEQFF. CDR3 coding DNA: TGTGCCAGCAGACCGGACTATTCTCTCCCGAACAATGAGCAGTTCTTC.

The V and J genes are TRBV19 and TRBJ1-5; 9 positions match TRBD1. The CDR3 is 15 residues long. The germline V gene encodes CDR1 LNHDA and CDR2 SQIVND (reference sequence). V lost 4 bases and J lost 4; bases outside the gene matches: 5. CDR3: CASSKGQGGNQPQHF. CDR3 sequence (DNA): TGTGCCAGTAGTAAGGGACAGGGTGGAAATCAGCCCCAGCATTTT.

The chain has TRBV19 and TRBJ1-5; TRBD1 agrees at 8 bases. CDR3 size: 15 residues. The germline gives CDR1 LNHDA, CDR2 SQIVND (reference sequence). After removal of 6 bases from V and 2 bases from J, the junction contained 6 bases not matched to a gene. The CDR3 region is CASSRQGFRNQPQHF. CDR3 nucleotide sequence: TGTGCCAGTAGCAGACAGGGGTTCCGCAATCAGCCCCAGCATTTT. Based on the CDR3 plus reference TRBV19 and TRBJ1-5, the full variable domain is DGGITQSPKYLFRKEGQNVTLSCEQNLNHDAMYWYRQDPGQGLRLIYYSQIVNDFQKGDIAEGYSVSREKKESFPLTVTSAQKNPTAFYLCASSRQGFRNQPQHFGDGTRLSIL.